The 2 T cell receptor beta chains reported below all come from one sample, sequenced in a study of CD8+ T cells in alopecia areata. Extracted RNA was reverse transcribed into cDNA, the sequencing template. Data came from immunoSEQ multiplex PCR; TCRdb stores just in-frame clones and leaves some out. The sample lists 200,000 to 250,000 clones, approximately 53% occurring once. Sequencing input: CD8+ T cells sorted from blood. Every receptor here comes from a human donor in good health.

The V and J genes are TRBV9 and TRBJ1-5; D gene ambiguous. The CDR3 is 15 amino acids. Trimming took off 0 bases at V and 0 bases at J, with 7 bases between the two ends. CDR1 SGDLS and CDR2 YYNGEE come from the germline V gene. The CDR3: CASSVDDFSNQPQHF. The CDR3 DNA reads TGTGCCAGCAGCGTAGATGATTTTAGCAATCAGCCCCAGCATTTT.

The rearrangement joins TRBV15 to TRBJ1-2; 8 bases align to TRBD1. The CDR3 runs 15 residues. CDR1 is LNHNV, CDR2 YYDKDF, per germline (reference sequence). The junction had 3 bases not matched to a gene; V was cut back by 1 base and J by 2 bases. The CDR3, as DNA: TGTGCCACCAGCAGAGGACGGACAGGGAACTATGGCTACACCTTC. This codes for CATSRGRTGNYGYTF.